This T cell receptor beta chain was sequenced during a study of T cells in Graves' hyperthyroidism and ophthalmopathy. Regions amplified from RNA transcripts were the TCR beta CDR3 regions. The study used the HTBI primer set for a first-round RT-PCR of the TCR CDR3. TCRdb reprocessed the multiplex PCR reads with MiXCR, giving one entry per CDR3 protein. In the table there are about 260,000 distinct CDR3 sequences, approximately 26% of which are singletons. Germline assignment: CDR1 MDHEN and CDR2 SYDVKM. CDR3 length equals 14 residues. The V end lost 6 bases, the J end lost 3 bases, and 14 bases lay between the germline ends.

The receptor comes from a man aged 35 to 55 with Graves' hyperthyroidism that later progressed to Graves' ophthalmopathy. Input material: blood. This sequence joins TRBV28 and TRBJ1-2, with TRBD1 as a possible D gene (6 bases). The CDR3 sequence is CASRSTGTYYGYTF. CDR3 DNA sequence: TGTGCCAGCAGATCAACAGGGACATACTATGGCTACACCTTC.